This is a list of T cell receptor beta chains from one sample in a study of T cells in Graves' hyperthyroidism and ophthalmopathy. TCRdb called the multiplex PCR reads again in MiXCR, with one record for every CDR3 protein. The sample has around 660,000 distinct CDR3 sequences, 45% seen once; the top ten hold less than 9.5%. The sample taken for sequencing was peripheral blood or thyroid tissue (not recorded which). The receptor source for this set is an adult man with Graves' disease, either hyperthyroidism or ophthalmopathy (not recorded which). Each CDR3 is given without its conserved first and last residue.

>TRBJ1-2|TRBV5-1
ASSNDGNYGYT
>TRBJ1-3|TRBV10-3
AISRQGPRDTIY
>TRBJ2-5|TRBV7-8
ASGHGGVPRPGETQY
>TRBJ1-1|TRBV29-1
SVGRDRVKNTEAF
>TRBJ1-4|TRBV19
ASTRGGGNEKLF
>TRBJ1-2|TRBV2
ASSPSSIYGYT
>TRBJ1-1|TRBV9
ASSVGGGADTEAF
>TRBJ1-6|TRBV5-1
ASSPFGEALH
>TRBJ1-1|TRBV20-1
SARGGDAGTEAF
>TRBJ1-6|TRBV12-3/TRBV12-4
ASRRDRVSGSPLH
>TRBJ1-1|TRBV7-2
ASSLGVGGSEAF
>TRBJ2-2|TRBV20-1
SARDGGGGRSTGELF
>TRBJ1-6|TRBV11-2
ASSLRMGQYNSPLH
>TRBJ2-3|TRBV24-1
ATSKTSGTDTQY
>TRBJ2-7|TRBV24-1
AISQDRGYEQY
>TRBJ1-6|TRBV2
AISSVNSPLH
>TRBJ1-1|TRBV12-3/TRBV12-4
ASSLRAGDTEAF
>TRBJ2-7|TRBV20-1
SARKGGPWGEQY
>TRBJ1-4|TRBV7-9
ASSLGHRGSNEKLF
>TRBJ1-2|TRBV29-1
SVEELGTTGGCT
>TRBJ2-7|TRBV5-8
ASSWGRAYEQY
>TRBJ1-2|TRBV28
ASSLSPQETLNYGYT